Listed below are T cell receptor beta chains from one sample, sequenced in a study of brain metastases from non-small cell lung cancer. Sequencing used immunoSEQ multiplex PCR; TCRdb keeps in-frame clones, though not all of them. The table records 15,000 or so clones, under 85% of them present only once. Sequencing input: primary lung tumor tissue. The receptors here all came from a donor older than 35 with non-small cell lung cancer. Both conserved end residues are part of each CDR3. The D gene is left open where the match is weak. Clone size appears in some rows only: once, few, many, or a class for an expanded clone.

>TRBD1|.|TRBV24-1|TRBJ2-5
TGTGCCACCAGTGATGGGACAGGGGCCGAAGAGACCCAGTACTTC
CATSDGTGAEETQYF
>TRBD2|few|TRBV10-3|TRBJ2-5
TGTGCCATCAGCTTACTGGGACTAGCGGGGGGGCCTGTTGGGACCCAGTACTTC
CAISLLGLAGGPVGTQYF
>TRBD1|.|TRBV7-2|TRBJ1-1
TGTGCCAGCGGGGGACAGTTGAACACTGAAGCTTTCTTT
CASGGQLNTEAFF
>.|.|TRBV3-1/TRBV3-2|TRBJ1-5
TGTGCCAGCAGCCAGATGGACCAGTTTGATCAGCCCCAGCATTTT
CASSQMDQFDQPQHF
>.|.|TRBV5-4|TRBJ2-6
TGTGCCAGCAGCTTGGGCCGGAGAGGGCCTGGGGCCAACGTCCTGACTTTC
CASSLGRRGPGANVLTF
>.|.|TRBV5-5|TRBJ2-1
TGTGCCAGCGGCCTGCGTCCCGAACAGTACAATGAGCAGTTCTTC
CASGLRPEQYNEQFF
>.|.|TRBV30|TRBJ1-2
TGTGCCTGGAGTGTATCGTGGGCGGCCTATGGCTACACCTTC
CAWSVSWAAYGYTF
>.|.|TRBV2|TRBJ1-1
TGTGCCAGCGGAGGGGGGGGTTCGAGGACTGAAGCTTTCTTT
CASGGGGSRTEAFF
>.|.|TRBV29-1|TRBJ1-3
TGCAGCGCCCAGGACAACGGAAACACCATATATTTT
CSAQDNGNTIYF
>.|.|TRBV2|TRBJ1-1
TGTGCCAGCAGTGAAGGGATGTACACTGAAGCTTTCTTT
CASSEGMYTEAFF
>.|.|TRBV19|TRBJ1-1
TGTGCCAGTAGTATCGACAGGCTTAACGCTGAAGCTTTCTTT
CASSIDRLNAEAFF
>.|.|TRBV7-3|TRBJ2-1
TGTGCCAGCAGCTTTCACCGGGACCCGTCTTACAATGAGCAGTTCTTC
CASSFHRDPSYNEQFF
>.|.|TRBV5-6|TRBJ1-2
TGTGCCAGCAGCTTCACGGGTGGCTACACCTTC
CASSFTGGYTF
>.|once|TRBV4-2|TRBJ2-1
TGTGCCAGCAGCCAAGGAAAAGGCCAGGGAGGCAATGAGCAGTTCTTC
CASSQGKGQGGNEQFF
>.|.|TRBV9|TRBJ1-2
TGTGCCAGCAGCCCGGACCTCGACCGGATCTATGGCTACACCTTC
CASSPDLDRIYGYTF
>TRBD1|.|TRBV5-6|TRBJ2-3
TGTGCCAGCAGCCTGGGGGGACAGGGCACAGATACGCAGTATTTT
CASSLGGQGTDTQYF
>TRBD1|.|TRBV29-1|TRBJ1-2
TGCAGCGCTGACAGGGAAGGACCCTATGGCTACACCTTC
CSADREGPYGYTF
>.|.|TRBV6-2/TRBV6-3|TRBJ1-2
TGTGCCAGCAGCTGGGACCCGGGATGGGGCTACACCTTC
CASSWDPGWGYTF
>TRBD1|.|TRBV15|TRBJ2-4
TGTGCCACCAGCATTTTAGACGGACAGGGGGGAGCCAAAAACATTCAGTACTTC
CATSILDGQGGAKNIQYF
>.|.|TRBV15|TRBJ1-3
TGTGCCACCGCGGGGTCCTCTGGAAACACCATATATTTT
CATAGSSGNTIYF
>.|.|TRBV24-1|TRBJ2-7
TGTGCCACCAGTGACTCCCAGGACTACGAGCAGTACTTC
CATSDSQDYEQYF
>.|.|TRBV27|TRBJ1-2
TGTGCCAGCAGTTTGAGGGCCCAGGTCACCCAATGGGGCTATGGCTACACCTTC
CASSLRAQVTQWGYGYTF
>.|.|TRBV7-2|TRBJ2-6
TGTGCCAGCAGCCGGGGACCGATCTCTGGGGCCAACGTCCTGACTTTC
CASSRGPISGANVLTF
>.|.|TRBV7-8|TRBJ2-5
TGTGCCAGCAGCTTAGACGTCGGCGAGAGGGCCCAGTACTTC
CASSLDVGERAQYF
>.|few|TRBV3-1/TRBV3-2|TRBJ2-2
TGTGCCAGCAGCCCCCGATTAGCCGGGGAGCTGTTTTTT
CASSPRLAGELFF
>TRBD1|once|TRBV18|TRBJ1-1
TGTGCCAGCTCTCCCAGGGGGCCCGGTACTGAAGCTTTCTTT
CASSPRGPGTEAFF
>.|.|TRBV12-3/TRBV12-4|TRBJ1-2
TGTGCCAGCAGTGTGAGTAATGGCTACACCTTC
CASSVSNGYTF
>.|.|TRBV5-1|TRBJ1-3
TGCGCCAGCAGCTGGACTTGGGGAGCTGGAAACACCATATATTTT
CASSWTWGAGNTIYF
>.|.|TRBV5-1|TRBJ1-1
TGCGCCAGCAGCTTTTTCTCCTCACCCAACACTGAAGCTTTCTTT
CASSFFSSPNTEAFF